This TCR beta chain is from a study of blood T cell repertoires in COVID-19. Authors' data handling: Amplified reference gene primers provided the basis for estimating nucleated cell counts. Using immunoSEQ multiplex PCR, the repertoire was profiled, and TCRdb retains in-frame clones only, with some absent. V, J and clone size are taken as reported in that table, and D and trimming were inferred from the DNA itself. The table has some 250,000 clones, around 90% seen once. Specimen: peripheral blood. This TCR was recovered from a woman aged 60 to 75 with COVID-19, enrolled during active disease.

CDR3 region: CASSVVPGGYGYTF. The CDR3 coding sequence is TGTGCCAGCAGCGTAGTCCCAGGGGGCTATGGCTACACCTTC. The chain uses TRBV9 and TRBJ1-2, with 7 bases matching TRBD1. The length of the CDR3 is 14 residues. CDR1 is SGDLS, CDR2 YYNGEE, per germline. V lost 0 bases, J lost 4 bases, and 3 bases stayed unmatched.